This TCR beta chain was observed in a study of regulatory T cells in long-lasting Graves disease. In germline, CDR1 is SGHAT, CDR2 FQNNGV. The CDR3 length is 15 residues. V was shortened by 0 bases and J by 3 bases, with 12 bases between the two germline ends. Time point specified: newly diagnosed GD, antithyroid drugs for less than 3 months. With RNA extracted from PBMCs as input, the TCR library was made. Investigators prepared the TCR beta libraries by applying iRepertoire HTBI primers and Arm-PCR of CDR3 regions. TCRdb used MiXCR to reprocess the multiplex PCR reads, holding one entry per CDR3 protein. This repertoire shows about 440,000 distinct CDR3 sequences, about 17% found once; its top ten account for 20% to 25%. This same sample was also taken into another study, of T cells in Graves' hyperthyroidism and ophthalmopathy. From that report: Across 18 months, stable Graves' hyperthyroidism was marked by no progression to ophthalmopathy.

V is TRBV11-2 and J is TRBJ2-7; D unresolved. Sequencing used peripheral blood mononuclear cells (PBMCs), obtained at new diagnosis, from a patient treated with antithyroid drugs. The sequence came from a woman in her late teens or twenties with Graves disease. The CDR3 DNA is TGTGCCAGCAGCTTAGACGGGCCGCAATACTACGAGCAGTACTTC. Translation: CASSLDGPQYYEQYF.